The following is a T cell receptor (beta chain) sequence with its context. Its specificity is not known. The CDR3 sequence is 13 residues long. The V end was cut by 5 bases, the J end by 3 bases, with 10 bases between. Germline V lookup: CDR1 LNHDA, CDR2 SQIVND (reference sequence). This sample was included in a study of blood T cells in healthy people across ages. Study summary: Template switching retrieved approximately one barcoded beta molecule for each two T cells. Overall study findings and caveats: PBMC samples, being unsorted, prevented any conclusive comparison of naive and antigen-experienced cells. TCR beta diversity was tightly associated with the proportion of naive T cells.

Primed by a sample-barcoded 5' primer and a J-beta primer mix, a second PCR proceeded for about 6 to 11 cycles. Every sample gave at least 3 million paired-end reads containing CDR3. TCRdb redid the calling of the 5' RACE reads with MiXCR, one entry per CDR3 protein. Of hundreds of thousands of distinct CDR3 sequences in the sample, around 30% were seen once. J is TRBJ2-5 and V is TRBV19, with D possibly TRBD2 on 6 matching bases. The TCR sequence derives from a woman in her 70s in good health. The sequenced material came from blood. The CDR3 here is CASSSVAEETQYF. In DNA form, the CDR3 reads TGTGCCAGTAGTTCAGTAGCGGAAGAGACCCAGTACTTC.